These 5 T cell receptor beta chains came from one sample sequenced in a study of blood T cell repertoires in COVID-19. Profiled with immunoSEQ multiplex PCR; TCRdb holds only in-frame clones, not every one. The table shows approximately 230,000 clones, with 86% occurring only once. What was sequenced was peripheral blood. These receptors originate from a man aged 25 to 40 who had recovered from COVID-19.

The CDR3 DNA is TGTGCCAGCGGCCCGGGACAGATTAATGAAAAACTGTTTTTT. It encodes CASGPGQINEKLFF. The chain links TRBV4-2 to TRBJ1-4; TRBD1 matches 7 bases. Germline CDR1 is LGHNA and CDR2 is YNFKEQ. The CDR3 consists of 14 residues. Trimming removed 8 bases from V and 4 bases from J; junction bases left unmatched: 7.

The chain is built from TRBV9 and TRBJ1-2, with 8 bases that match TRBD1. Per the germline V gene, CDR1 is SGDLS and CDR2 is YYNGEE. The CDR3 totals 17 residues. With 4 bases clipped from V and 0 bases from J, the junction kept 11 bases outside the gene matches. The CDR3 DNA reads TGTGCCAGCAGCCCACAGGGACAGGACCAGTCTAACTATGGCTACACCTTC. Protein sequence: CASSPQGQDQSNYGYTF.

V gene TRBV11-2 combines with J gene TRBJ1-4; unclear D gene. V lost 1 base and J lost 0, with 9 bases in between. Germline V gives CDR1 SGHAT, CDR2 FQNNGV. The CDR3 has 16 residues. The CDR3: CASSLGEFATNEKLFF. In DNA, the CDR3 is TGTGCCAGCAGCTTAGGAGAGTTTGCAACTAATGAAAAACTGTTTTTT.

This clone was seen a few times. This sequence joins TRBV10-1 and TRBJ2-7, with a possible D match to TRBD1 (6 bases). V was pared by 8 bases and J by 5 bases, with 16 bases between. The germline gives CDR1 WNHNN, CDR2 SYGVQD (reference sequence). The CDR3 runs 13 residues. The CDR3 is CASSSLGGNEQYF. The CDR3 DNA reads TGCGCCAGCTCCTCCTTAGGGGGTAACGAGCAGTACTTC.

V gene TRBV7-9 combines with J gene TRBJ2-1; D is perhaps TRBD1 (6 bases). Germline assignment: CDR1 SEHNR and CDR2 FQNEAQ (reference sequence). V was shortened by 5 bases and J by 0 bases, with 11 bases between the two germline ends. CDR3 length: 15 amino acids. As DNA, the CDR3 is TGTGCCAGCAGCCCAGGGGTAAGCTCCTACAATGAGCAGTTCTTC. Its translation: CASSPGVSSYNEQFF. Supplemented by reference TRBV7-9 and TRBJ2-1, the full variable domain reads DTGVSQNPRHKITKRGQNVTFRCDPISEHNRLYWYRQTLGQGPEFLTYFQNEAQLEKSRLLSDRFSAERPKGSFSTLEIQRTEQGDSAMYLCASSPGVSSYNEQFFGPGTRLTVL.